The 21 T cell receptor beta chains below were found in one sample sequenced in a study of siplizumab effects on memory and regulatory T cells. This table comes from immunoSEQ multiplex PCR, and its TCRdb copy is limited to in-frame clones, with some not included. The table includes about 50,000 clones, about 90% detected once. Sequencing was performed on naive CD8+ T cells sorted from blood. These receptors originate from a human donor in good health.

The genes are TRBV27 and TRBJ1-6; possibly TRBD1 for D (5 bases). The CDR3 is 16 amino acids. Trimming pared 2 bases from V and 7 bases from J, leaving 15 bases between. Germline CDR1 is MNHEY and CDR2 is SMNVEV (reference sequence). The CDR3 spells CASSLIGTGGNSPLHF. The DNA of the CDR3 is TGTGCCAGCAGTTTAATCGGGACCGGAGGGAATTCACCCCTCCACTTT.

This clone has more than one count but fewer than ten. V is TRBV12-5 and J is TRBJ1-1, with 8 bases aligning to TRBD1. With 5 bases clipped from V and 0 bases from J, the junction kept 2 bases outside the gene matches. The V gene's germline CDR1 is LGHNT and CDR2 FRNRAP. The CDR3 length is 14 residues. The CDR3, as DNA: TGTGCTAGTGGTGCAGGGGGCTTGAACACTGAAGCTTTCTTT. Its protein product is CASGAGGLNTEAFF.

This chain connects TRBV9 to TRBJ2-7; 7 bases align to TRBD2. Trimming at V came to 0 bases and at J to 1 base, leaving 4 bases not matched to a gene. This CDR3 is built from 15 residues. Germline CDR1 SGDLS, CDR2 YYNGEE. The CDR3 loop reads CASSVGASGSYEQYF. CDR3 nucleotides: TGTGCCAGCAGCGTAGGGGCTAGCGGATCCTACGAGCAGTACTTC.

The chain recombines TRBV7-9 with TRBJ1-1; 7 nucleotides match TRBD1. CDR1 is SEHNR and CDR2 is FQNEAQ in the germline V gene (reference sequence). This CDR3 is 13 amino acids long. Germline trimming cut 2 bases from V and 3 bases from J; bases unmatched to any gene: 0. The CDR3 loop is CASSLTGDTEAFF. The CDR3 bases are TGTGCCAGCAGCTTAACAGGGGACACTGAAGCTTTCTTT.

The CDR3 DNA is TGCGCCAGCAGCTACTTTTGGCAGGAAGCTTTCTTT. Encoded protein: CASSYFWQEAFF. The J gene is TRBJ1-1, the V gene TRBV23-1; D uncertain. TRBV23-1 is recorded as an ORF, its role being uncertain. Trimming pared 6 bases from V and 8 bases from J, leaving 13 bases between. CDR3 size: 12 residues.

V is TRBV4-1 and J is TRBJ2-1; TRBD1 might be the D (5 bases). This CDR3 has 15 residues. Trimming left V 1 base short and J 6 bases short, with 13 bases between. Germline CDR1 reads MGHRA; CDR2 reads YSYEKL. The CDR3 here is CASSQVWTPINEQFF. The CDR3 DNA follows: TGCGCCAGCAGCCAAGTGTGGACACCGATCAATGAGCAGTTCTTC.

The chain combines TRBV27 with TRBJ2-2; 8 nucleotides agree with TRBD1. The CDR3 length is 17 residues. The germline V gene encodes CDR1 MNHEY and CDR2 SMNVEV (reference sequence). The V segment lost 5 bases and the J segment 1 base; nucleotides outside the gene matches: 9. CDR3 in DNA: TGTGCCAGCAGTCCTGGACAGGGCACTAAGAACACCGGGGAGCTGTTTTTT. Amino acids: CASSPGQGTKNTGELFF.

The CDR3 sequence is CASSINGGYNQPQHF. For the CDR3, the DNA is TGTGCCAGTAGTATAAATGGGGGTTACAATCAGCCCCAGCATTTT. This chain joins TRBV19 and TRBJ1-5; a weak D match, TRBD1 (5 bases). Per the germline V gene, CDR1 is LNHDA and CDR2 is SQIVND (reference sequence). V lost 2 bases and J 3 bases, leaving 11 bases between the germline ends. The length of the CDR3 is 15 residues.

The genes are TRBV19 and TRBJ2-5; TRBD2 agrees at 10 bases. With 3 bases clipped from V and 2 bases from J, the junction kept 6 bases outside the gene matches. This CDR3 has 16 amino acids. Per the germline V gene, CDR1 is LNHDA and CDR2 is SQIVND (reference sequence). Here the CDR3 reads CASSISPLAGQETQYF. The CDR3 nucleotides read TGTGCCAGTAGTATCTCCCCACTAGCGGGGCAAGAGACCCAGTACTTC.

The chain employs TRBV11-2 and TRBJ1-2, with D possibly being TRBD1 (5 bases). The CDR3 has 17 amino acids. With 3 bases removed from V and 2 bases from J, the gap between germline ends came to 19 bases. Germline CDR1 is SGHAT and CDR2 is FQNNGV. Written as DNA, the CDR3 is TGTGCCAGCAGCTTGCTACCACCTGACGGGGCGAACTATGGCTACACCTTC. Translation gives CASSLLPPDGANYGYTF.

The rearrangement links TRBV2 to TRBJ2-7, with unresolved D. The CDR3 is 14 residues long. The germline V gene has CDR1 SNHLY and CDR2 FYNNEI. Trimming left V 2 bases short and J 3 bases short, with 11 bases between. The CDR3: CASSEIPRNYEQYF. Here the CDR3 DNA reads TGTGCCAGCAGTGAAATCCCCAGGAACTACGAGCAGTACTTC. Drawing the rest from reference TRBV2 and TRBJ2-7, the complete variable domain is EPEVTQTPSHQVTQMGQEVILRCVPISNHLYFYWYRQILGQKVEFLVSFYNNEISEKSEIFDDQFSVERPDGSNFTLKIRSTKLEDSAMYFCASSEIPRNYEQYFGPGTRLTVT.

This chain uses TRBV30 with TRBJ2-2; possible D gene TRBD2, 6 bases. Germline CDR1 and CDR2: GTSNPN and SVGIG (reference sequence). This CDR3 has 13 residues. The V end was cut by 5 bases, the J end by 6 bases, with 13 bases between. CDR3 DNA: TGTGCCTGGCTAGGTGGAGGGGCCGGGGAGCTGTTTTTT. Translated, it gives CAWLGGGAGELFF.

The gene calls are TRBV7-2 and TRBJ1-5, with D unclear. The germline V gene has CDR1 SGHTA and CDR2 FQGNSA. Trimming took 5 bases from V and 4 from J, leaving 6 bases between them. The CDR3 runs 12 residues. The CDR3 spells CASSPHNQPQHF. The CDR3 DNA sequence: TGTGCCAGCAGCCCCCATAATCAGCCCCAGCATTTT.

The V and J genes are TRBV7-2 and TRBJ2-7; tentatively, D is TRBD1 (5 bases). Germline CDR1 is SGHTA and CDR2 is FQGNSA. Trimming cost V 3 bases and J 2 bases, with 11 bases left between them. The length of the CDR3 is 14 residues. The chain's CDR3 is CASSFYRRTYEQYF. Written as DNA, the CDR3 is TGTGCCAGCAGCTTTTACAGGAGAACCTACGAGCAGTACTTC.

This clone was found once. The J gene is TRBJ1-1, the V gene TRBV30; D remains unclear. This CDR3 is 11 amino acids long. From germline, CDR1 is GTSNPN and CDR2 SVGIG (reference sequence). V lost 1 base to trimming and J lost 8 bases, with 8 bases between them. The CDR3 bases are TGTGCCTGGAGTGAGGTTAACGAAGCTTTCTTT. Its translation is CAWSEVNEAFF. The variable domain in full, with the rest retrieved from reference TRBV30 and TRBJ1-1, is SQTIHQWPATLVQPVGSPLSLECTVEGTSNPNLYWYRQAAGRGLQLLFYSVGIGQISSEVPQNLSASRPQDRQFILSSKKLLLSDSGFYLCAWSEVNEAFFGQGTRLTVV.

This clone was seen just once. The chain employs TRBV11-2 and TRBJ2-5; 9 bases map to TRBD1. The length of the CDR3 is 14 residues. V lost 6 bases and J lost 3; bases outside the gene matches: 5. Germline values: CDR1 SGHAT, CDR2 FQNNGV. CDR3 bases: TGTGCCAGCAGGGGACAGGGTGAGGAAGAGACCCAGTACTTC. Its translation: CASRGQGEEETQYF.

This chain joins TRBV7-9 and TRBJ1-5; the match to TRBD1 covers 9 bases. V lost 6 bases, J lost 4 bases, and 10 bases stayed unmatched. The length of the CDR3 is 16 residues. Germline loops: CDR1 SEHNR, CDR2 FQNEAQ (reference sequence). The CDR3 region is CASSLEGQGWNQPQHF. As DNA, the CDR3 is TGTGCCAGCAGTTTGGAGGGACAGGGTTGGAATCAGCCCCAGCATTTT.

This clone has just one count. CDR3 loop: CASSLWTGAYEQYF. The CDR3 coding sequence is TGCGCCAGCAGCTTGTGGACAGGGGCCTACGAGCAGTACTTC. The J gene is TRBJ2-7, the V gene TRBV5-1; 9 positions agree with TRBD1. Germline CDR1 reads SGHRS; CDR2 reads YFSETQ. CDR3 length equals 14 residues. The J segment lost 2 bases and the V segment lost 1 base, leaving 1 base of the junction unmatched.

CDR3 DNA sequence: TGTGCCAGTGGAGGGGTTTTGAACACCGGGGAGCTGTTTTTT. This gives the protein CASGGVLNTGELFF. The chain uses TRBV6-5 and TRBJ2-2; D perhaps matches TRBD2 (6 bases). Germline loops: CDR1 MNHEY, CDR2 SVGAGI. V was pared by 9 bases and J by 1 base, with 12 bases between. The CDR3 is 14 residues long.

The chain couples TRBV5-5 to TRBJ2-7; D uncertain. Germline V lookup: CDR1 SGHKS, CDR2 YYEKEE (reference sequence). Trimming removed 4 bases at V and 2 bases at J, with 16 bases between. This CDR3 spans 15 amino acids. The CDR3 DNA follows: TGTGCCAGCAGCCCCCTGGACGAGCCTACCTACGAGCAGTACTTC. Its translation is CASSPLDEPTYEQYF.

The rearrangement joins TRBV10-2 to TRBJ2-3; D is tentatively TRBD1 or TRBD2 (6 bases each). This CDR3 is built from 18 residues. V lost 5 bases and J 5 bases, leaving 26 bases between the germline ends. Germline CDR1 is WSHSY and CDR2 is SAAADI. The DNA for the CDR3 is TGCGCCAGCAGTTTTAAGGGGGGTTTCTCTAATTTTGGAGATACGCAGTATTTT. Translating gives CASSFKGGFSNFGDTQYF.